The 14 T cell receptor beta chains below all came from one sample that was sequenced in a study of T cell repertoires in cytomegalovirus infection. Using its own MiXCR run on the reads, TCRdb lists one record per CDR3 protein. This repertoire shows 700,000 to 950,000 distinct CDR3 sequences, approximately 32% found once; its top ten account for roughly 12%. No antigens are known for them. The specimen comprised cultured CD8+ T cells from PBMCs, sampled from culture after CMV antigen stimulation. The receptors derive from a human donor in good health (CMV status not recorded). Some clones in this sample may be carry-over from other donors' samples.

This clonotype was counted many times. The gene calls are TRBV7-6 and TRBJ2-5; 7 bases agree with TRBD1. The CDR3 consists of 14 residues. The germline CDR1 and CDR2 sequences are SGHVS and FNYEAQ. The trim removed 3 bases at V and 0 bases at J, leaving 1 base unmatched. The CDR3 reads CASSLGQNQETQYF. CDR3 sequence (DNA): TGTGCCAGCAGCTTGGGACAGAACCAAGAGACCCAGTACTTC.

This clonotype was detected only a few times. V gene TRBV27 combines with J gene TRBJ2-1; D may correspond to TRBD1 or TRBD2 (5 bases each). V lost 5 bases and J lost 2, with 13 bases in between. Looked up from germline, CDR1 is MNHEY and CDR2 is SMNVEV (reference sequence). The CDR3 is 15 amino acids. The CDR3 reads CASSPWDVAYNEQFF. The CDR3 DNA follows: TGTGCCAGCAGTCCCTGGGACGTTGCCTACAATGAGCAGTTCTTC.

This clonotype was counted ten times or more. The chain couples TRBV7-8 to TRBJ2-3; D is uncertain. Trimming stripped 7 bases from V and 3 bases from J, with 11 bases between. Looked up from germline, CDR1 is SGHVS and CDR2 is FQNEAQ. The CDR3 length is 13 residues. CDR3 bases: TGTGCCAGCACTCTTTACGGGACAGATACGCAGTATTTT. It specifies CASTLYGTDTQYF.

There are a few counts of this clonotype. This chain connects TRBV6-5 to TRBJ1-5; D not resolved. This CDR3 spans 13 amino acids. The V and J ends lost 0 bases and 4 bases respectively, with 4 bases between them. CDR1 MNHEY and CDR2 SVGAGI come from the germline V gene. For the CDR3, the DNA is TGTGCCAGCAGTTACTCGAATAATCAGCCCCAGCATTTT. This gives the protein CASSYSNNQPQHF.

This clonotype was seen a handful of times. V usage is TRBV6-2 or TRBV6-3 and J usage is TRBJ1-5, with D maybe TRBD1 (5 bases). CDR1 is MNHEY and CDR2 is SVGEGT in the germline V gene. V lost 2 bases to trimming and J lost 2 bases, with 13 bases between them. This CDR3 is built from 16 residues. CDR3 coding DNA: TGTGCCAGCAGTTACGGACGGCAGGGTGGCAATCAGCCCCAGCATTTT. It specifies CASSYGRQGGNQPQHF.

This CDR3 is CASSTPKGTGRNYEKLFF. The CDR3 DNA sequence: TGTGCCAGCAGTACACCGAAGGGGACAGGGAGGAATTATGAAAAACTGTTTTTT. The genes are TRBV28 and TRBJ1-4; 9 bases match TRBD1. The CDR3 is 18 residues long. The V segment lost 5 bases and the J segment 6 bases; nucleotides outside the gene matches: 16. Germline V gives CDR1 MDHEN, CDR2 SYDVKM.

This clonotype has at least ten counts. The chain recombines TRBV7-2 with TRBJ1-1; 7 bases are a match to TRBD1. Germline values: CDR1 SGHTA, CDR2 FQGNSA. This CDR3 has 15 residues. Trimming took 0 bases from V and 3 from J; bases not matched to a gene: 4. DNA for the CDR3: TGTGCCAGCAGCTTAGCCGGGACAGCGTACACTGAAGCTTTCTTT. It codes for CASSLAGTAYTEAFF.

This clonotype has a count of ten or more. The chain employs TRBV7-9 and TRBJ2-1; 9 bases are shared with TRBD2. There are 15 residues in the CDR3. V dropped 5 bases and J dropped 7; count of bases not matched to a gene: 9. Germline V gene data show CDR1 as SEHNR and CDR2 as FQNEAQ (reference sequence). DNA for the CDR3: TGTGCCAGCAGCCAACTTGGACTAGCGAGTAATGAGCAGTTCTTC. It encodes CASSQLGLASNEQFF.

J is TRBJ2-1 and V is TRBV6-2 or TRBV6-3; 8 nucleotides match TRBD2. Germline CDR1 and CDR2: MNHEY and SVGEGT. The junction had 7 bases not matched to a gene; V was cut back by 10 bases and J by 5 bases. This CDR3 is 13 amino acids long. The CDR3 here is CATGGGWDNEQFF. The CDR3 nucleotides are TGTGCCACTGGCGGGGGGTGGGACAATGAGCAGTTCTTC.

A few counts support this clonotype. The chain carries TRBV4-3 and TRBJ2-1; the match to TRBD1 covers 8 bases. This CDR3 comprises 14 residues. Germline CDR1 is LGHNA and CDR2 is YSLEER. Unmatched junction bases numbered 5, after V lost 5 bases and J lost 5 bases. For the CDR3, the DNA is TGCGCCAGCAGCAAGACAGGGGAACACAATGAGCAGTTCTTC. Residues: CASSKTGEHNEQFF.

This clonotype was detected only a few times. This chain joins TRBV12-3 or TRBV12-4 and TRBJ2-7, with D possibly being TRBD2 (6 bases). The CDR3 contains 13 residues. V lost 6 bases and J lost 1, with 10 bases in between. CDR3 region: CASRGGPSYEQYF. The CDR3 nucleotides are TGTGCCAGCAGAGGAGGGCCTTCCTACGAGCAGTACTTC.

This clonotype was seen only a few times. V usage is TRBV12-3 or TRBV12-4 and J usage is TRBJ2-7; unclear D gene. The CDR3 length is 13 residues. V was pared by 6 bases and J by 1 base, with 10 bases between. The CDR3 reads CASRTIESYEQYF. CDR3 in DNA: TGTGCCAGCAGAACCATAGAATCCTACGAGCAGTACTTC.

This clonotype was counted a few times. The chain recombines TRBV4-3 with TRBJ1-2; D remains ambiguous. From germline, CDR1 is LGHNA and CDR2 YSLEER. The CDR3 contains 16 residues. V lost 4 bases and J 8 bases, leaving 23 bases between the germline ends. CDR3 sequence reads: CASSRDTRYVSSGYTF. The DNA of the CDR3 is TGCGCCAGCAGCCGAGACACCCGGTATGTGAGTAGCGGCTACACCTTC.

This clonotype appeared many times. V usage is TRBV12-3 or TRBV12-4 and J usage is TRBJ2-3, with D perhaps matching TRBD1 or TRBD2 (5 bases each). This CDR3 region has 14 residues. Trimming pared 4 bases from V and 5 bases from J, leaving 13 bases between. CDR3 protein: CASSWAGTGDTQYF. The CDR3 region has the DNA TGTGCCAGCAGTTGGGCAGGGACGGGAGATACGCAGTATTTT.